The 12 T cell receptor beta chains listed next were all sequenced from one sample in a study of shared clonotypes between healthy human individuals. Assay used: immunoSEQ multiplex PCR; TCRdb lists only in-frame clones, some missing. This table has approximately 620,000 clones, around 97% appearing once. The sequenced material came from naive CD4+ T cells sorted from blood. Noted subset: CD45RA+ positively selected. These receptor sequences come from a woman between 25 and 40 years old in good health.

The J gene is TRBJ2-1, the V gene TRBV18; TRBD2 might be the D (5 bases). The germline CDR1 and CDR2 sequences are KGHSH and LQKENI. V lost 3 bases, J lost 2 bases, and 8 bases lay in between. The CDR3 length is 14 residues. The CDR3 loop reads CASSPSGPYNEQFF. CDR3 coding DNA: TGTGCCAGCTCACCCAGCGGTCCCTACAATGAGCAGTTCTTC.

The chain employs TRBV2 and TRBJ1-1; D unclear. CDR3 length: 12 amino acids. Trimming pared 6 bases from V and 7 bases from J, leaving 12 bases between. CDR1 is SNHLY, CDR2 FYNNEI, per germline. DNA of the CDR3: TGTGCCAGCAGGGGGTGGGGAATTGAAGCTTTCTTT. Translating gives CASRGWGIEAFF.

This chain joins TRBV5-4 and TRBJ2-7; D might be TRBD1 (5 bases). With 2 bases removed from V and 5 bases from J, the gap between germline ends came to 11 bases. Germline CDR1 and CDR2: SGHNT and YYREEE (reference sequence). The CDR3 runs 13 residues. CDR3 amino acids: CASSLAGLHEQYF. The CDR3 nucleotides are TGTGCCAGCAGCTTAGCAGGGCTCCACGAGCAGTACTTC.

The rearrangement links TRBV10-2 to TRBJ2-3; 11 bases agree with TRBD2. V was clipped by 6 bases and J by 2 bases; unmatched bases: 4. The germline CDR1 and CDR2 sequences are WSHSY and SAAADI. This CDR3 spans 15 amino acids. CDR3: CASRSTSGVTDTQYF. In DNA, the CDR3 is TGCGCCAGCAGATCGACTAGCGGGGTCACAGATACGCAGTATTTT.

V and J are TRBV9 and TRBJ1-1, with 7 nucleotides matching TRBD1. The CDR3 has 13 residues. The V and J ends lost 4 bases and 3 bases, in that order; junction bases with no gene match: 3. The germline gives CDR1 SGDLS, CDR2 YYNGEE. The CDR3 sequence: CASSSDRDTEAFF. The DNA of the CDR3 is TGTGCCAGCAGCAGCGACAGGGACACTGAAGCTTTCTTT.

The rearrangement uses TRBV9 and TRBJ1-3; D not resolved. From germline, CDR1 is SGDLS and CDR2 YYNGEE. Trimming removed 4 bases at V and 0 bases at J, with 8 bases between. The CDR3 contains 14 residues. CDR3 nucleotide sequence: TGTGCCAGCAGCCCACGGGCCTCTGGAAACACCATATATTTT. Its protein is CASSPRASGNTIYF.

V is TRBV18 and J is TRBJ2-7; 7 nucleotides match TRBD2. V lost 5 bases to trimming and J lost 2 bases; unmatched junction nucleotides: 9. The CDR3 covers 15 residues. Germline lookup yields CDR1 KGHSH and CDR2 LQKENI. CDR3 sequence reads: CASSTLADDTYEQYF. CDR3 in DNA: TGTGCCAGCTCAACCCTAGCGGATGATACCTACGAGCAGTACTTC.

The chain has TRBV2 and TRBJ1-1; D gene ambiguous. V dropped 8 bases and J dropped 10 bases, with 20 bases sitting between them. This CDR3 is 13 amino acids long. The germline V gene has CDR1 SNHLY and CDR2 FYNNEI. CDR3 sequence reads: CASAVDPRPGAFF. The CDR3 coding sequence is TGTGCCAGCGCAGTGGACCCTCGCCCTGGAGCTTTCTTT. Based on the CDR3 plus reference TRBV2 and TRBJ1-1, the full variable domain is EPEVTQTPSHQVTQMGQEVILRCVPISNHLYFYWYRQILGQKVEFLVSFYNNEISEKSEIFDDQFSVERPDGSNFTLKIRSTKLEDSAMYFCASAVDPRPGAFFGQGTRLTVV.

The V and J genes are TRBV10-3 and TRBJ1-5; 8 nucleotides line up with TRBD1. The V gene end was trimmed by 9 bases and the J gene end by 7 bases; junction bases not matched to a gene: 5. Germline lookup yields CDR1 ENHRY and CDR2 SYGVKD. This CDR3 is 12 amino acids long. The CDR3: CAIQGAGQPQHF. The CDR3 DNA is TGTGCCATTCAGGGGGCGGGACAGCCCCAGCATTTT.

The chain couples TRBV28 to TRBJ1-2, with D tentatively TRBD1 (6 bases). V lost 3 bases and J 3 bases, leaving 14 bases between the germline ends. This CDR3 has 15 amino acids. Germline lookup yields CDR1 MDHEN and CDR2 SYDVKM. CDR3 in amino acids: CASSLTGPVHYGYTF. In DNA form, the CDR3 reads TGTGCCAGCAGTTTGACAGGACCGGTTCACTATGGCTACACCTTC.

V is TRBV18 and J is TRBJ2-2, with 8 bases fitting TRBD2. V lost 6 bases and J lost 5; bases outside the gene matches: 11. The CDR3 contains 16 residues. The germline gives CDR1 KGHSH, CDR2 LQKENI. The CDR3 loop is CASSPAGEGSTGELFF. DNA of the CDR3: TGTGCCAGCTCCCCAGCGGGAGAGGGTTCGACCGGGGAGCTGTTTTTT.

As regards this clone: Other nucleotide sequences in the sample specify the same CDR3. V is TRBV20-1 and J is TRBJ2-1; D gene unclear. The germline CDR1 and CDR2 sequences are DFQATT and SNEGSKA (reference sequence). The CDR3 is 11 residues long. The ends were cut back, 6 bases at V and 4 bases at J, with 7 bases in the middle. The CDR3 nucleotides are TGCAGTGCCGATGATTACAATGAGCAGTTCTTC. Translating gives CSADDYNEQFF.